The sequence of this T cell receptor (beta chain) was determined in a study of CD8+CD57+ T cells in acquired aplastic anemia. Study in general: On average, sorted CD4+ and CD8+ cells gave 3 to 3.5 ug of DNA. Healthy donor CD4+ cell samples had a mean of roughly 9.9 million reads.

Study-level findings and limits: Patients showed no significant difference from controls in CD8+ Simpson's diversity. A set of roughly 27 CD8+ CDR3 sequences was shared between patients and controls, and these sequences appeared highly expressed in patients.

The template used for profiling TCR beta VDJ and CDR3 was genomic DNA. MiXCR, run by TCRdb on the reads, gives a single entry per CDR3 protein. The profile shows some 200,000 distinct CDR3 sequences, approximately 60% of them singletons. V was clipped by 4 bases and J by 12 bases; unmatched bases: 3. In germline, CDR1 is SNHLY, CDR2 FYNNEI. The CDR3 consists of 10 residues. To note about this clonotype: Its antigen is unknown.

The gene calls are TRBV2 and TRBJ2-7, with 7 bases aligning to TRBD1. The source of this sequence is a human donor in good health. Specimen: sorted CD4+, CD8+, or CD8+CD57+ T cells (not recorded which) from PBMCs. CDR3 region: CASSVGTAYF. In DNA form, the CDR3 reads TGTGCCAGCAGTGTTGGGACAGCGTACTTC.